The clone carrying this T cell receptor beta chain occurred many times. A much bigger clone sits one base away, suggesting this may be a read error. These data come from a study of T cells in Graves' hyperthyroidism and ophthalmopathy. The CDR3 sequence is 13 residues long. V dropped 5 bases and J dropped 2; count of bases not matched to a gene: 2. Germline V gene lookup returns CDR1 MNHNS and CDR2 SASEGT. RNA transcripts provided the source from which TCR beta CDR3 regions were amplified. In the first-round RT-PCR of the TCR CDR3, the HTBI primer set was used. TCRdb reprocessed the multiplex PCR reads via MiXCR and lists one record per CDR3 protein. The sample has some 600,000 distinct CDR3 sequences, approximately 15% seen once.

The origin of this receptor is a woman in her 30s with Graves' hyperthyroidism that later progressed to Graves' ophthalmopathy. The chain recombines TRBV6-1 with TRBJ1-2, with TRBD1 matching over 7 bases. Sequencing input: blood. CDR3 sequence: CASSRGQNYGYTF. The CDR3 region has the DNA TGTGCCAGCAGTCGGGGACAGAACTATGGCTACACCTTC.